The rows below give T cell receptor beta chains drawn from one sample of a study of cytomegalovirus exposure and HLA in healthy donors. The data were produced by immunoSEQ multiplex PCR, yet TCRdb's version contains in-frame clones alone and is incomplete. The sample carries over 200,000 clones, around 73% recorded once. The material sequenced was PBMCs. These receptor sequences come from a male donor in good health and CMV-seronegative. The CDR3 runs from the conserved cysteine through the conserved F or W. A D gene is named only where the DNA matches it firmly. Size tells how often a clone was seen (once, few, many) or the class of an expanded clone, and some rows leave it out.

TGCAGTGCTGGGGACAGCGGCTACACCTTC | CSAGDSGYTF | TRBV20-1 | TRBD1 | once | TRBJ1-2
TGTGCCAGCAGCCGGGGGGGTAACCTACTGAACACTGAAGCTTTCTTT | CASSRGGNLLNTEAFF | TRBV7-6 | . | . | TRBJ1-1
TGTGCCGGGACAGGGGATTTCCTAAGGACTGAAGCTTTCTTT | CAGTGDFLRTEAFF | TRBV30 | TRBD1 | . | TRBJ1-1
TGTTCCAGCAGCTTAGGAGGTCAGCCCCAGCATTTT | CSSSLGGQPQHF | TRBV7-9 | . | . | TRBJ1-5
TGTTCCAGCAGCTCCGCAGGGGGTAAATATCAGCCCCAGCATTTT | CSSSSAGGKYQPQHF | TRBV7-9 | TRBD1 | . | TRBJ1-5
TGTGCCAGCAGCTTGGTCGGGGCCGGGGAGCTGTTTTTT | CASSLVGAGELFF | TRBV5-6 | . | . | TRBJ2-2
TGTGCCAGCAGCCCCACGGGCTACGAGCAGTACTTC | CASSPTGYEQYF | TRBV7-8 | . | . | TRBJ2-7
TGTGCCAGCAGCCAGCCAGAATACACAGATACGCAGTATTTT | CASSQPEYTDTQYF | TRBV4-2 | . | few | TRBJ2-3
TGTGCCAGCAGTCGTGGGGGGGTCGCCGAAAAACTGTTTTTT | CASSRGGVAEKLFF | TRBV28 | . | . | TRBJ1-4
TGTGCCAGCAACCCAACGGGAGAGCTTGGCACAGATACGCAGTATTTT | CASNPTGELGTDTQYF | TRBV5-4 | . | . | TRBJ2-3
TGCGCCAGCAGGGCCGGGACAGGGTCGAACAATGAGCAGTTCTTC | CASRAGTGSNNEQFF | TRBV10-1 | TRBD1 | few | TRBJ2-1
TGCGCCAGCAGCTTTAGCGGGTACTACAATGAGCAGTTCTTC | CASSFSGYYNEQFF | TRBV5-1 | TRBD2 | . | TRBJ2-1
TGTGCCAGCAGACTGCAGGGTCTTAGCTACGAGCAGTACTTC | CASRLQGLSYEQYF | TRBV6-5 | . | . | TRBJ2-7
TGTGCCAGCAGCCAACTCTATGGCTACACCTTC | CASSQLYGYTF | TRBV25-1 | . | . | TRBJ1-2
TGTGCCAGCATCAGACAGGGGCGCTACGAGCAGTACTTC | CASIRQGRYEQYF | TRBV7-3 | TRBD1 | . | TRBJ2-7
TGTGCCAGCAGTTACATCGGAGTGAACACTGAAGCTTTCTTT | CASSYIGVNTEAFF | TRBV6-6 | . | few | TRBJ1-1